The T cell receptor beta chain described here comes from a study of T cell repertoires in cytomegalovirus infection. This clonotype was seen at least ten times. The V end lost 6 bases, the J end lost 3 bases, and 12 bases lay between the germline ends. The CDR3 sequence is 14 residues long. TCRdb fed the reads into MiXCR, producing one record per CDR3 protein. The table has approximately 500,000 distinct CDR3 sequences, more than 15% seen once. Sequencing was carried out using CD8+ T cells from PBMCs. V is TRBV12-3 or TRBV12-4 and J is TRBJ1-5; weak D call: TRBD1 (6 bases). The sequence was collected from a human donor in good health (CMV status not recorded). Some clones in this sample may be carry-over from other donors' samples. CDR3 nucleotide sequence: TGTGCCAGCAGCACAGGGATCTTCAATCAGCCCCAGCATTTT. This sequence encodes CASSTGIFNQPQHF.